This record concerns one TCR beta chain sequence. Libraries were prepared by immunoSEQ multiplex PCR; TCRdb keeps only in-frame clonotypes and omits some of them. The repertoire consists of around 90,000 clones, with approximately 89% occurring once and the leading ten covering more than 20%. This specimen belongs to a study of control samples from healthy donors and cancer patients. Germline V lookup: CDR1 LNHNV, CDR2 YYDKDF (reference sequence). This CDR3 contains 13 residues. V was shortened by 5 bases and J by 4 bases, with 10 bases between the two germline ends. The sample consisted of blood. The chain employs TRBV15 and TRBJ2-3, with a possible D match to TRBD1 (6 bases). The clonotype comes from a man aged 25 to 40 in good health. The CDR3 loop reads CATSAGAPDTQYF. The DNA for the CDR3 is TGTGCCACCAGCGCAGGGGCTCCAGATACGCAGTATTTT.